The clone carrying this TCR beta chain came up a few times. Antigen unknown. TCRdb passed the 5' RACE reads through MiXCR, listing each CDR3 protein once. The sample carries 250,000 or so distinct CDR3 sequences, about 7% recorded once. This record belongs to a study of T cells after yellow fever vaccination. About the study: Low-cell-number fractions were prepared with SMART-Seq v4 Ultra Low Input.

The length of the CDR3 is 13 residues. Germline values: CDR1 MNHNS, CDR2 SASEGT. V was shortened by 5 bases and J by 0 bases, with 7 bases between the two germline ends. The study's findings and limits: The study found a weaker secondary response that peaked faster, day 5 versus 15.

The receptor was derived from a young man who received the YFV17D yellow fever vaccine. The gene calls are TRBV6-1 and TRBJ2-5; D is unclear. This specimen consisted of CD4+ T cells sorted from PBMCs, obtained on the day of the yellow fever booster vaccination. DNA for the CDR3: TGTGCCAGCAGTCCACATAACCAAGAGACCCAGTACTTC. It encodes CASSPHNQETQYF.